This T cell receptor (beta chain) was recorded in a study of blood T cells in healthy people across ages. Per-sample yields of isolated PBMCs were at least 6.5 million. The second PCR ran roughly 6 to 11 cycles with a sample-barcoded 5' primer and J-beta primers. TCRdb analysed the 5' RACE reads with MiXCR anew, one entry per CDR3 protein. The data contain 500,000 to 550,000 distinct CDR3 sequences, approximately 25% of them singletons. CDR3 length: 13 amino acids. Germline V CDR1 and CDR2: KGHDR, SFDVKD. V lost 5 bases and J 6 bases, leaving 11 bases between the germline ends. Findings of the study overall: Age showed a roughly linear inverse relationship with TCR beta diversity per million T cells. Long-lived donors exceeded aged donors in naive CD4+ cells and diversity.

Note on this clonotype: Its target is not known.

These sequences were also reported in another study, on T cells of mothers and their children.

The chain has TRBV24-1 and TRBJ2-3; D uncertain. The receptor was derived from a boy aged 5-17 years in good health. Sequenced sample: blood. This CDR3 reads CATSGSFTDTQYF. The CDR3 nucleotides read TGTGCCACCAGTGGAAGCTTTACGGATACGCAGTATTTT.